These 27 T cell receptor beta chains share one sample of origin, sequenced in a study of cytomegalovirus exposure and HLA in healthy donors. Researchers ran the PCR with 60 Vbeta and 13 Jbeta primers. Some clones are missing from TCRdb's copy, which holds only in-frame ones; the method was immunoSEQ multiplex PCR. The top ten hold approximately 1.3% of the sample, which has about 180,000 clones, 80% seen once. Sequenced material: PBMCs. These receptors all come from a young man in good health and CMV-seronegative.

Only one count was recorded for this clone. The rearrangement links TRBV4-3 to TRBJ2-1; 7 positions agree with TRBD2. The CDR3 extends over 16 amino acids. Germline CDR1 LGHNA, CDR2 YSLEER. J was trimmed by 6 bases and V by 2 bases; bases with no gene match: 10. CDR3 sequence reads: CASSQYTRAGSNEQFF. The CDR3 DNA sequence: TGCGCCAGCAGCCAATATACGCGAGCGGGAAGCAATGAGCAGTTCTTC.

The chain employs TRBV19 and TRBJ1-1, with D perhaps matching TRBD1 (6 bases). Germline V lookup: CDR1 LNHDA, CDR2 SQIVND (reference sequence). This CDR3 comprises 15 residues. V lost 5 bases and J 1 base, leaving 14 bases between the germline ends. Written as DNA, the CDR3 is TGTGCCAGTAGTGAGGGAGGGGGGAGGAACACTGAAGCTTTCTTT. It yields the protein CASSEGGGRNTEAFF.

The chain uses TRBV7-2 and TRBJ2-7; the D gene is possibly TRBD1 (5 bases). CDR1 is SGHTA and CDR2 is FQGNSA in the germline V gene. Trimming stripped 1 base from V and 0 bases from J, with 7 bases between. CDR3 length: 14 amino acids. The CDR3 DNA sequence: TGTGCCAGCAGCTTAGAACAGGCCTCCTACGAGCAGTACTTC. Encoded protein: CASSLEQASYEQYF.

The genes are TRBV14 and TRBJ2-4; perhaps TRBD2 as D (5 bases). CDR3 length equals 20 residues. The germline V gene encodes CDR1 SGHDN and CDR2 FVKESK. The germline V and J ends were trimmed by 0 bases and 1 base, with 22 bases remaining between them. DNA for the CDR3: TGTGCCAGCAGCCAAGATTTGCCGGGATCGCTCAACTACGCCAAAAACATTCAGTACTTC. It translates to CASSQDLPGSLNYAKNIQYF.

The rearrangement links TRBV19 to TRBJ1-1; D uncertain. This CDR3 contains 14 residues. The V end was cut by 3 bases, the J end by 1 base, with 9 bases between. Per germline, CDR1 LNHDA and CDR2 SQIVND (reference sequence). This CDR3 reads CASSMRGENTEAFF. CDR3 DNA sequence: TGTGCCAGTAGTATGCGGGGAGAGAACACTGAAGCTTTCTTT.

The chain uses TRBV19 and TRBJ1-1; no clear D. Trimming shortened V by 6 bases and J by 1 base, and 18 bases separated the two germline ends. Germline assignment: CDR1 LNHDA and CDR2 SQIVND (reference sequence). CDR3 size: 16 residues. The CDR3 is CASSPLGIAPNTEAFF. The CDR3 DNA is TGTGCCAGTAGCCCTCTCGGGATTGCCCCGAACACTGAAGCTTTCTTT.

The chain carries TRBV10-3 and TRBJ1-4; tentatively, D is TRBD1 (5 bases). The CDR3 consists of 15 residues. Trimming removed 7 bases from V and 5 bases from J, with 17 bases in between. Germline-derived CDR1 and CDR2 are ENHRY and SYGVKD. In nucleotides, the CDR3 is TGTGCCATCAAGGCAGGGAATCCGACGAATGAAAAACTGTTTTTT. This sequence encodes CAIKAGNPTNEKLFF.

The chain joins TRBV19 to TRBJ2-1, with a possible D match to TRBD2 (6 bases). Deletions cut 7 bases from V and 0 bases from J, with 10 bases between. The CDR3 totals 14 residues. The germline V gene has CDR1 LNHDA and CDR2 SQIVND (reference sequence). In nucleotides, the CDR3 is TGTGCCAGTAACGGGAGAAGCTCCTACAATGAGCAGTTCTTC. This translates into CASNGRSSYNEQFF.

J is TRBJ2-7 and V is TRBV6-5; perhaps TRBD1 as D (5 bases). The ends were cut back, 0 bases at V and 7 bases at J, with 13 bases in the middle. The CDR3 sequence is 14 residues long. Germline values: CDR1 MNHEY, CDR2 SVGAGI. Here the CDR3 reads CASSYSQGWLEQYF. The CDR3 DNA follows: TGTGCCAGCAGTTACTCCCAGGGATGGTTGGAGCAGTACTTC.

The chain uses TRBV5-4 and TRBJ2-2; tentatively, D is TRBD2 (6 bases). The V and J ends lost 5 bases and 2 bases respectively, with 19 bases between them. Germline V lookup: CDR1 SGHNT, CDR2 YYREEE (reference sequence). This CDR3 contains 17 residues. CDR3 sequence (DNA): TGTGCCAGCAGTCAGCCGGGACTCCTCCATAACACCGGGGAGCTGTTTTTT. Amino acid sequence: CASSQPGLLHNTGELFF. The complete variable domain, with remaining parts taken from reference TRBV5-4 and TRBJ2-2, reads ETGVTQSPTHLIKTRGQQVTLRCSSQSGHNTVSWYQQALGQGPQFIFQYYREEENGRGNFPPRFSGLQFPNYSSELNVNALELDDSALYLCASSQPGLLHNTGELFFGEGSRLTVL.

V gene TRBV15 combines with J gene TRBJ2-5; tentative D call: TRBD2 (5 bases). The CDR3 contains 16 residues. In germline, CDR1 is LNHNV, CDR2 YYDKDF (reference sequence). Trimming left V 1 base short and J 7 bases short, with 19 bases between. CDR3 sequence: CATSRGVRGDFGTQYF. CDR3 in DNA: TGTGCCACCAGCAGAGGGGTCCGGGGAGATTTCGGGACCCAGTACTTC.

The rearrangement links TRBV27 to TRBJ1-5, with 8 bases aligning to TRBD1. V gave up 6 bases and J gave up 1 base; unmatched junction bases: 5. Germline CDR1 and CDR2: MNHEY and SMNVEV (reference sequence). The length of the CDR3 is 15 residues. Here the CDR3 DNA reads TGTGCCAGCAGCCACCGGACAGGGAGCAATCAGCCCCAGCATTTT. Its protein product is CASSHRTGSNQPQHF.

This rearrangement joins TRBV27 to TRBJ2-1; tentatively, D is TRBD1 (6 bases). Germline CDR1 and CDR2: MNHEY and SMNVEV (reference sequence). This CDR3 has 15 residues. Deletions cut 9 bases from V and 0 bases from J, with 15 bases between. CDR3: CASGKGVSSYNEQFF. CDR3 coding DNA: TGTGCCAGTGGGAAGGGGGTTAGCTCCTACAATGAGCAGTTCTTC.

This rearrangement joins TRBV11-2 to TRBJ1-5; D is unresolved. The germline V gene encodes CDR1 SGHAT and CDR2 FQNNGV. This CDR3 region has 18 residues. Trimming cost V 1 base and J 9 bases, with 25 bases left between them. DNA of the CDR3: TGTGCCAGCAGCTTAGTTGTGGGCAGGCATCCTGATCAAAGGCCCCAGCATTTT. Protein product: CASSLVVGRHPDQRPQHF.

The chain combines TRBV28 with TRBJ1-1; TRBD1 is a possible D gene (5 bases). Trimming cost V 6 bases and J 8 bases, with 13 bases left between them. The CDR3 is made up of 12 amino acids. Germline V CDR1 and CDR2: MDHEN, SYDVKM. The CDR3 loop is CASRVQELEAFF. CDR3 sequence (DNA): TGTGCCAGCAGGGTACAGGAGCTGGAAGCTTTCTTT.

The chain is built from TRBV5-1 and TRBJ2-7; unclear D gene. Trimming pared 0 bases from V and 0 bases from J, leaving 7 bases between. The CDR3 is 14 residues long. CDR1 and CDR2 (germline): SGHRS, YFSETQ. CDR3 nucleotide sequence: TGCGCCAGCAGCTTGGCCGTCAGCTCCTACGAGCAGTACTTC. Encoded protein: CASSLAVSSYEQYF. Complete variable domain (other parts from reference TRBV5-1 and TRBJ2-7): KAGVTQTPRYLIKTRGQQVTLSCSPISGHRSVSWYQQTPGQGLQFLFEYFSETQRNKGNFPGRFSGRQFSNSRSEMNVSTLELGDSALYLCASSLAVSSYEQYFGPGTRLTVT.

The V gene is TRBV29-1, the J gene TRBJ2-7; the match to TRBD1 covers 7 bases. Germline V gene lookup returns CDR1 SQVTM and CDR2 ANQGSEA. The trim removed 1 base at V and 3 bases at J, leaving 0 bases unmatched. The CDR3 sequence is 12 residues long. DNA of the CDR3: TGCAGCGTTGAAGGGGACAGCTACGAGCAGTACTTC. Translation gives CSVEGDSYEQYF.

The rearrangement uses TRBV7-8 and TRBJ2-7; perhaps TRBD1 as D (5 bases). V dropped 5 bases and J dropped 7 bases, with 21 bases sitting between them. Germline loops: CDR1 SGHVS, CDR2 FQNEAQ. The CDR3 length is 15 residues. As DNA, the CDR3 is TGTGCCAGCAGCGAAAGGGGCAGGGCGCGTGGAGAGCAGTACTTC. The encoded protein is CASSERGRARGEQYF.

This clone turned up a few times. The V and J genes are TRBV9 and TRBJ1-3; a possible D gene is TRBD1 (5 bases). The CDR3 length is 17 residues. Looked up from germline, CDR1 is SGDLS and CDR2 is YYNGEE. V lost 0 bases, J lost 0 bases, and 13 bases lay in between. Written as DNA, the CDR3 is TGTGCCAGCAGCGTAGGGGATCAGGGCTACTCTGGAAACACCATATATTTT. It specifies CASSVGDQGYSGNTIYF. Combining the CDR3 with reference TRBV9 and TRBJ1-3 gives the whole variable domain DSGVTQTPKHLITATGQRVTLRCSPRSGDLSVYWYQQSLDQGLQFLIQYYNGEERAKGNILERFSAQQFPDLHSELNLSSLELGDSALYFCASSVGDQGYSGNTIYFGEGSWLTVV.

The chain couples TRBV6-5 to TRBJ2-7; TRBD2 agrees at 11 bases. Germline V gene sequence: CDR1 MNHEY, CDR2 SVGAGI. The V and J ends lost 5 bases and 12 bases, in that order; junction bases with no gene match: 6. The CDR3 sequence is 12 residues long. The DNA of the CDR3 is TGTGCCAGCAGTACCGGGACTAGCGGCACGTACTTC. Translation gives CASSTGTSGTYF.

The chain employs TRBV2 and TRBJ2-5, with 8 positions matching TRBD2. The CDR3 sequence is 15 residues long. After removal of 4 bases from V and 2 bases from J, the junction contained 6 bases not matched to a gene. Looked up from germline, CDR1 is SNHLY and CDR2 is FYNNEI. This CDR3 reads CASSGGAGAQETQYF. Here the CDR3 DNA reads TGTGCCAGCAGTGGGGGAGCGGGAGCGCAAGAGACCCAGTACTTC. Full variable domain (rest looked up from reference TRBV2 and TRBJ2-5): EPEVTQTPSHQVTQMGQEVILRCVPISNHLYFYWYRQILGQKVEFLVSFYNNEISEKSEIFDDQFSVERPDGSNFTLKIRSTKLEDSAMYFCASSGGAGAQETQYFGPGTRLLVL.

There are a few counts of this clone. The rearrangement uses TRBV28 and TRBJ2-4, with D possibly TRBD2 on 7 matching bases. The ends were cut back, 6 bases at V and 6 bases at J, with 12 bases in the middle. Germline V gene sequence: CDR1 MDHEN, CDR2 SYDVKM. The CDR3 is 13 amino acids. Written as DNA, the CDR3 is TGTGCCAGCAGACGAAGGGGGGGAAACATTCAGTACTTC. It translates to CASRRRGGNIQYF.

V and J are TRBV28 and TRBJ1-2, with 8 bases matching TRBD1. Germline assignment: CDR1 MDHEN and CDR2 SYDVKM. V lost 6 bases, J lost 3 bases, and 3 bases stayed unmatched. The length of the CDR3 is 13 residues. CDR3 in DNA: TGTGCCAGCAGCGAGGGACAGGACTATGGCTACACCTTC. Translation: CASSEGQDYGYTF.

The chain joins TRBV9 to TRBJ1-4; 7 bases are a match to TRBD1. Trimming removed 0 bases from V and 10 bases from J; junction bases left unmatched: 6. Germline V CDR1 and CDR2: SGDLS, YYNGEE. CDR3 length: 14 amino acids. In DNA form, the CDR3 reads TGTGCCAGCAGCGTAGAACAGGGGTCCACAAAACTGTTTTTT. Protein product: CASSVEQGSTKLFF. The full variable domain, in which reference TRBV9 and TRBJ1-4 provide the parts outside the CDR3, is DSGVTQTPKHLITATGQRVTLRCSPRSGDLSVYWYQQSLDQGLQFLIQYYNGEERAKGNILERFSAQQFPDLHSELNLSSLELGDSALYFCASSVEQGSTKLFFGSGTQLSVL.

CDR3 sequence reads: CASSLTENTEAFF. The DNA for the CDR3 is TGTGCCAGCAGTTTAACTGAGAACACTGAAGCTTTCTTT. The rearrangement links TRBV28 to TRBJ1-1; no definite D call. V was shortened by 2 bases and J by 1 base, with 5 bases between the two germline ends. Germline V gene data show CDR1 as MDHEN and CDR2 as SYDVKM. This CDR3 comprises 13 residues.

The rearrangement joins TRBV10-3 to TRBJ1-1, with 7 bases fitting TRBD1. This CDR3 has 13 amino acids. Trimming cost V 9 bases and J 3 bases; bases outside gene matches: 7. Germline V CDR1 and CDR2: ENHRY, SYGVKD. In nucleotides, the CDR3 is TGTGCCATAGGAGGGGGCGAGGACACTGAAGCTTTCTTT. Translation: CAIGGGEDTEAFF.

This clone has just a few counts. This rearrangement joins TRBV28 to TRBJ2-5; 7 bases are shared with TRBD1. Germline V gives CDR1 MDHEN, CDR2 SYDVKM. The J segment lost 5 bases and the V segment lost 5 bases, leaving 8 bases of the junction unmatched. This CDR3 is built from 14 residues. CDR3 in amino acids: CASSGDSVYETQYF. CDR3 coding DNA: TGTGCCAGCAGTGGGGACAGCGTGTACGAGACCCAGTACTTC.